This TCR beta chain was captured by sequencing in a study of shared clonotypes between healthy human individuals. Study summary: The composition of the donors was two women and a few men aged 18 to 49.

Donors comprised only Caucasian adults living in Nashville, Tennessee. About this clone: The sample has other DNA sequences that encode this CDR3 too.

Deep-level settings were used for running the assay. The data were produced by immunoSEQ multiplex PCR, yet TCRdb's version contains in-frame clones alone and is incomplete. Among about 1.5 million clones listed, 98% were seen once. The material sequenced was naive CD4+ T cells sorted from blood. As to subset: CD45RA+ positively selected. The clonotype originates from a young man in good health.

The CDR3: CASSVGQTYEQYF. CDR3 nucleotide sequence: TGTGCCAGCAGCGTAGGCCAGACCTACGAGCAGTACTTC. This sequence joins TRBV9 and TRBJ2-7; the D is unclear. V was shortened by 0 bases and J by 2 bases, with 6 bases between the two germline ends. Germline CDR1 is SGDLS and CDR2 is YYNGEE. The CDR3 covers 13 residues.